One and the same sample provided the 18 T cell receptor beta chains below, sequenced in a study of blood T cell repertoires in COVID-19. The method was immunoSEQ multiplex PCR; TCRdb's version includes in-frame clones alone and lacks a portion of them. The sample carries more than 250,000 clones, 80% to 90% recorded once. Sequencing used PBMCs or T cells enriched from blood (not recorded which). All receptors come from a man under 40 who had recovered from COVID-19.

This chain uses TRBV6-4 with TRBJ1-1; 9 positions agree with TRBD1. V gave up 8 bases and J gave up 3 bases; unmatched junction bases: 4. This CDR3 comprises 13 residues. CDR1 is MRHNA, CDR2 SNTAGT, per germline. CDR3 DNA sequence: TGTGCCAGCCGTAGGGACAGGGACACTGAAGCTTTCTTT. As protein: CASRRDRDTEAFF.

The rearrangement joins TRBV19 to TRBJ2-3; 9 positions agree with TRBD1. Germline V gene lookup returns CDR1 LNHDA and CDR2 SQIVND (reference sequence). V lost 10 bases, J lost 1 base, and 18 bases stayed unmatched. The length of the CDR3 is 18 residues. CDR3 residues: CATNPRDRASGGTDTQYF. The CDR3 DNA is TGTGCCACCAACCCCCGGGACAGGGCTTCTGGTGGCACAGATACGCAGTATTTT.

The chain combines TRBV19 with TRBJ2-3, with 8 positions matching TRBD1. CDR3 length equals 15 residues. Trimming removed 5 bases from V and 3 bases from J; junction bases left unmatched: 7. CDR1 LNHDA and CDR2 SQIVND come from the germline V gene (reference sequence). CDR3 loop: CASSSGQGGTDTQYF. The DNA for the CDR3 is TGTGCCAGTAGTTCCGGACAGGGAGGAACAGATACGCAGTATTTT.

This sequence joins TRBV19 and TRBJ1-6, with D possibly being TRBD1 (6 bases). The CDR3 consists of 14 residues. From germline, CDR1 is LNHDA and CDR2 SQIVND (reference sequence). The V end was cut by 3 bases, the J end by 7 bases, with 10 bases between. Here the CDR3 DNA reads TGTGCCAGTAGTATTAGGACAGAGAATTCACCCCTCCACTTT. This encodes CASSIRTENSPLHF.

J is TRBJ2-7 and V is TRBV7-9, with D unresolved. The CDR3 extends over 11 amino acids. CDR1 is SEHNR, CDR2 FQNEAQ, per germline (reference sequence). Trimming pared 1 base from V and 6 bases from J, leaving 4 bases between. CDR3 sequence reads: CASSLDGEQYF. The CDR3 bases are TGTGCCAGCAGCTTAGACGGCGAGCAGTACTTC.

The gene calls are TRBV29-1 and TRBJ1-1; 8 nucleotides align to TRBD1. The ends lost 7 bases at V and 7 bases at J; junction bases unmatched: 11. Germline V gene lookup returns CDR1 SQVTM and CDR2 ANQGSEA. The length of the CDR3 is 13 residues. In DNA, the CDR3 is TGCAGCGCCCAGACAGGGGTTAATGGTGAAGCTTTCTTT. It is translated as CSAQTGVNGEAFF.

This sequence joins TRBV4-1 and TRBJ2-1, with unresolved D. Between the trimmed V and J ends, which lost 4 bases and 5 bases, there was a span of 15 bases. CDR1 is MGHRA, CDR2 YSYEKL, per germline. The CDR3 is 15 amino acids. CDR3: CASSLGVYRDNEQFF. The CDR3 region has the DNA TGCGCCAGCAGCCTTGGAGTATATCGGGACAATGAGCAGTTCTTC.

The chain recombines TRBV30 with TRBJ2-7; TRBD2 matches at 7 bases. This CDR3 has 14 amino acids. Germline CDR1 reads GTSNPN; CDR2 reads SVGIG (reference sequence). With V trimmed by 2 bases and J by 2 bases, 6 bases remained unmatched. The CDR3 nucleotides are TGTGCCTGGAGTTTTGGGGAGGGAGCCTACGAGCAGTACTTC. Protein sequence: CAWSFGEGAYEQYF.

This rearrangement joins TRBV3-1 (or the pseudogene TRBV3-2) to TRBJ2-5; the match to TRBD2 covers 9 bases. Germline CDR1 is LGHDT and CDR2 is YNNKEL (reference sequence). V lost 3 bases and J lost 5; bases outside the gene matches: 1. The CDR3 is made up of 13 amino acids. CDR3 loop: CASSQAGGETQYF. The CDR3 coding sequence is TGTGCCAGCAGCCAGGCGGGGGGGGAGACCCAGTACTTC.

The chain is built from TRBV5-6 and TRBJ1-4; 8 nucleotides align to TRBD1. The length of the CDR3 is 18 residues. J lost 4 bases, V lost 6 bases, and 17 bases had no gene match. Germline CDR1 reads SGHDT; CDR2 reads YYEEEE. CDR3 DNA sequence: TGTGCCAGCACGACCCAACAGGGGGTTATACGTAGTAATGAAAAACTGTTTTTT. This gives the protein CASTTQQGVIRSNEKLFF. The whole variable domain, filled in from reference TRBV5-6 and TRBJ1-4, reads DAGVTQSPTHLIKTRGQQVTLRCSPKSGHDTVSWYQQALGQGPQFIFQYYEEEERQRGNFPDRFSGHQFPNYSSELNVNALLLGDSALYLCASTTQQGVIRSNEKLFFGSGTQLSVL.

The chain has TRBV2 and TRBJ2-5, with 12 bases matching TRBD2. The CDR3 has 16 residues. Germline V CDR1 and CDR2: SNHLY, FYNNEI. Trimming at V came to 6 bases and at J to 6 bases, leaving 11 bases not matched to a gene. CDR3 sequence: CASRNLAGGLPQTQYF. In DNA, the CDR3 is TGTGCCAGCAGGAACCTAGCGGGGGGGCTCCCCCAGACCCAGTACTTC.

As for this clone: Compared with germline, one end of the junction differs, possibly owing to a read error. The chain employs TRBV27 and TRBJ2-1, with D possibly TRBD1 on 6 matching bases. The CDR3 is 15 residues long. The V gene's germline CDR1 is MNHEY and CDR2 SMNVEV (reference sequence). CDR3 nucleotide sequence: TGTGCCGGCAGCCAATTACAGGGTTCCTACAATGAGCAGTTCTTC. It specifies CAGSQLQGSYNEQFF.

This chain links TRBV5-1 with TRBJ1-2, with TRBD1 matching over 12 bases. The CDR3 has 16 residues. Trimming cost V 2 bases and J 8 bases; bases outside gene matches: 10. Germline CDR1 reads SGHRS; CDR2 reads YFSETQ. CDR3 residues: CASSLNPGQGAEGYTF. CDR3 DNA: TGCGCCAGCAGCTTAAACCCGGGACAGGGGGCGGAAGGCTACACCTTC.

Of note for this clone: An end of the junction does not agree with germline; a read error may underlie this. The chain carries TRBV4-1 and TRBJ2-5, with 8 positions matching TRBD1. This CDR3 is built from 14 residues. CDR1 MGHRA and CDR2 YSYEKL come from the germline V gene. The CDR3 bases are TGCGCCAGCAGTCAAGGACAGGGTCCGGAGACCCAGTACTTC. This sequence encodes CASSQGQGPETQYF.

The genes are TRBV20-1 and TRBJ1-5; D is uncertain. The germline V gene has CDR1 DFQATT and CDR2 SNEGSKA (reference sequence). Deletions cut 3 bases from V and 4 bases from J, with 13 bases between. The CDR3 is 14 amino acids. CDR3 nucleotide sequence: TGCAGTGCTAGTTCTGGGAGCGGGAATCAGCCCCAGCATTTT. Encoded protein: CSASSGSGNQPQHF.

V is TRBV14 and J is TRBJ1-2; D gene ambiguous. Per the germline V gene, CDR1 is SGHDN and CDR2 is FVKESK. This CDR3 spans 15 amino acids. The ends were cut back, 0 bases at V and 4 bases at J, with 12 bases in the middle. CDR3 loop: CASSQDRRGVYGYTF. As DNA, the CDR3 is TGTGCCAGCAGCCAAGATCGACGGGGAGTCTATGGCTACACCTTC.

V gene TRBV7-6 combines with J gene TRBJ2-1; TRBD2 agrees at 14 bases. J lost 0 bases, V lost 1 base, and 11 bases had no gene match. This CDR3 has 21 amino acids. The germline V gene has CDR1 SGHVS and CDR2 FNYEAQ. CDR3 region: CASSLDMGLAGAISSYNEQFF. DNA for the CDR3: TGTGCCAGCAGCTTAGATATGGGACTAGCGGGGGCGATCAGCTCCTACAATGAGCAGTTCTTC.

The CDR3 region is CASSLRGGDEQFF. In nucleotides, the CDR3 is TGTGCCAGCAGCTTACGGGGTGGGGATGAGCAGTTCTTC. The V gene is TRBV11-3, the J gene TRBJ2-1, with D tentatively TRBD2 (5 bases). Trimming pared 2 bases from V and 8 bases from J, leaving 10 bases between. Germline V gives CDR1 SGHNT, CDR2 YENEEA. CDR3 size: 13 residues.